Listed below are T cell receptor beta chains from one sample, sequenced in a study of Graves' ophthalmopathy and Graves' hyperthyroidism. TCRdb re-called the multiplex PCR reads with MiXCR, one entry per CDR3 protein. This repertoire shows roughly 600,000 distinct CDR3 sequences, less than 45% found once; its top ten account for roughly 4.5%. Sequenced input: peripheral blood or thyroid tissue (not recorded which). The origin of the receptors is an adult man with Graves' hyperthyroidism. CDR3s include the opening cysteine and the closing phenylalanine or tryptophan. A D gene is named only where the DNA matches it firmly. Size values are once, few and many counts, or a class for expanded clones, and some rows have none.

CDR3 protein: CASSERVQGSKGYTF
J gene: TRBJ1-2
D gene: -
clone size: -
V gene: TRBV2

CDR3 protein: CSAPQGQGSGNSPLHF
J gene: TRBJ1-6
D gene: TRBD1
clone size: -
V gene: TRBV20-1

CDR3 protein: CATSDPMDQETQHF
J gene: TRBJ1-5
D gene: -
clone size: -
V gene: TRBV24-1

CDR3 protein: CASSPARAGYGYTF
J gene: TRBJ1-2
D gene: -
clone size: -
V gene: TRBV2

CDR3 protein: CSTGTSVTGELFF
J gene: TRBJ2-2
D gene: TRBD2
clone size: -
V gene: TRBV29-1

CDR3 protein: CASSSGAGGAADTQYF
J gene: TRBJ2-5
D gene: TRBD2
clone size: -
V gene: TRBV7-2

CDR3 protein: CSVGQGAGTEAFF
J gene: TRBJ1-1
D gene: TRBD1
clone size: -
V gene: TRBV29-1

CDR3 protein: CASHPPGQGFQETQYF
J gene: TRBJ2-5
D gene: -
clone size: -
V gene: TRBV7-9

CDR3 protein: CASSATGVQQPQYF
J gene: TRBJ2-5
D gene: TRBD1
clone size: -
V gene: TRBV12-3/TRBV12-4

CDR3 protein: CASSSGTGGNRNTIYF
J gene: TRBJ1-3
D gene: TRBD1
clone size: many
V gene: TRBV5-1

CDR3 protein: CASGRGGGGYTF
J gene: TRBJ1-2
D gene: -
clone size: -
V gene: TRBV7-2

CDR3 protein: CASSQLTRHGYTF
J gene: TRBJ1-2
D gene: -
clone size: -
V gene: TRBV14

CDR3 protein: CASSQDPKRSGEQYF
J gene: TRBJ2-7
D gene: -
clone size: few
V gene: TRBV7-9

CDR3 protein: CASCECGDLLNSPLHF
J gene: TRBJ1-6
D gene: -
clone size: -
V gene: TRBV28